The 7 T cell receptor beta chains below come from one sample, sequenced in a study of blood T cell repertoires in COVID-19. Sequencing used immunoSEQ multiplex PCR; TCRdb keeps in-frame clones, though not all of them. This table has approximately 300,000 clones, 75% to 90% appearing once. The specimen sequenced was peripheral blood. These receptors were obtained from a man in his late teens or twenties with active or convalescent COVID-19.

This chain uses TRBV28 with TRBJ2-3; 12 bases are a match to TRBD2. Trimming took 5 bases from V and 0 from J; bases not matched to a gene: 3. CDR1 is MDHEN, CDR2 SYDVKM, per germline. The CDR3 length is 16 residues. Written as DNA, the CDR3 is TGTGCCAGCAGTACCGGACTAGCGGGGAGCACAGATACGCAGTATTTT. Its translation is CASSTGLAGSTDTQYF.

This chain links TRBV27 with TRBJ1-6; perhaps TRBD1 as D (6 bases). The CDR3 contains 16 residues. The ends were cut back, 3 bases at V and 13 bases at J, with 22 bases in the middle. Germline V gene data show CDR1 as MNHEY and CDR2 as SMNVEV (reference sequence). The CDR3 region is CASSLGETGARWPLHF. DNA of the CDR3: TGTGCCAGCAGTTTGGGGGAGACAGGTGCTAGATGGCCCCTCCACTTT.

This clone came up once. The rearrangement links TRBV5-8 to TRBJ1-3; possible D gene TRBD1, 6 bases. The length of the CDR3 is 12 residues. Trimming took 3 bases from V and 10 from J, leaving 11 bases between them. The germline gives CDR1 SGHTS, CDR2 YDEGEE. CDR3: CASSWQGLTIYF. The CDR3 nucleotides read TGTGCCAGCAGCTGGCAGGGGTTGACCATATATTTT.

In its sample, this clone was seen a few times. The CDR3 protein is CASTQPGGTEAFF. CDR3 DNA sequence: TGCGCCAGCACCCAGCCGGGGGGGACTGAAGCTTTCTTT. The chain uses TRBV5-1 and TRBJ1-1; TRBD1 is a possible D gene (5 bases). CDR1 is SGHRS and CDR2 is YFSETQ in the germline V gene. Trimming removed 6 bases from V and 5 bases from J, with 14 bases in between. The CDR3 sequence is 13 residues long.

The table lists this clone with a few counts. The chain combines TRBV12-5 with TRBJ1-2, with 9 positions matching TRBD1. The trim removed 3 bases at V and 4 bases at J, leaving 3 bases unmatched. Germline-derived CDR1 and CDR2 are LGHNT and FRNRAP. This CDR3 spans 14 amino acids. The CDR3 region is CASGFGGQGYGYTF. The CDR3 nucleotides are TGTGCTAGTGGTTTTGGGGGACAGGGCTATGGCTACACCTTC.

The chain is built from TRBV18 and TRBJ2-1, with D maybe TRBD1 (6 bases). Trimming shortened V by 4 bases and J by 7 bases, and 8 bases separated the two germline ends. In germline, CDR1 is KGHSH, CDR2 LQKENI. The CDR3 consists of 12 residues. The CDR3 reads CASSQDRNEQFF. The CDR3 DNA reads as TGTGCCAGCTCACAAGACAGGAATGAGCAGTTCTTC.

V gene TRBV5-4 combines with J gene TRBJ2-3; weak D call: TRBD1 (7 bases). V was clipped by 3 bases and J by 4 bases, with 18 bases between them. There are 16 residues in the CDR3. The germline V gene has CDR1 SGHNT and CDR2 YYREEE (reference sequence). The CDR3 DNA follows: TGTGCCAGCAGCTCCAACGGCCGGGGGACAGCAGATACGCAGTATTTT. Translated: CASSSNGRGTADTQYF. Supplemented by reference TRBV5-4 and TRBJ2-3, the full variable domain reads ETGVTQSPTHLIKTRGQQVTLRCSSQSGHNTVSWYQQALGQGPQFIFQYYREEENGRGNFPPRFSGLQFPNYSSELNVNALELDDSALYLCASSSNGRGTADTQYFGPGTRLTVL.